Shown below are 14 T cell receptor beta chains from a single sample sequenced in a study of blood T cell repertoires in COVID-19. The method was immunoSEQ multiplex PCR; TCRdb's version includes in-frame clones alone and lacks a portion of them. The sample has 250,000 to 350,000 clones, roughly nine tenths seen once; the top ten hold roughly 2.3%. The sequencing input was peripheral blood. These receptors all come from a man between 18 and 29 years old with active or convalescent COVID-19.

The chain combines TRBV9 with TRBJ2-1, with D uncertain. Germline V lookup: CDR1 SGDLS, CDR2 YYNGEE. The CDR3 length is 14 residues. V gave up 0 bases and J gave up 1 base, with 5 bases separating them. DNA of the CDR3: TGTGCCAGCAGCGTAGTACAGTCCTACAATGAGCAGTTCTTC. Translated, it gives CASSVVQSYNEQFF.

This clone was observed a single time. The chain is built from TRBV11-2 and TRBJ2-1; 8 bases line up with TRBD1. J lost 8 bases, V lost 4 bases, and 1 base had no gene match. Germline CDR1 is SGHAT and CDR2 is FQNNGV. The CDR3 sequence is 12 residues long. The CDR3 is CASSSDRDEQFF. For the CDR3, the DNA is TGTGCCAGCAGCTCGGACAGGGATGAGCAGTTCTTC.

The CDR3 nucleotides read TGTGCCAGCAGCTTGACACCTAGCATAGATGAAAAACTGTTTTTT. Translating it yields CASSLTPSIDEKLFF. This chain connects TRBV7-6 to TRBJ1-4; no clear D gene. The germline gives CDR1 SGHVS, CDR2 FNYEAQ. The CDR3 runs to 15 residues. V was shortened by 3 bases and J by 6 bases, with 14 bases between the two germline ends.

The J gene is TRBJ2-2, the V gene TRBV5-8; 11 bases fit TRBD2. This CDR3 has 17 amino acids. CDR1 and CDR2 from the germline V gene are SGHTS and YDEGEE. With V trimmed by 1 base and J by 8 bases, 10 bases remained unmatched. CDR3 DNA: TGTGCCAGCAGCTTGCTAGCGGGGGGTCGCACGACTGGGGAGCTGTTTTTT. Translating gives CASSLLAGGRTTGELFF.

The V gene is TRBV19, the J gene TRBJ1-2, with D hard to call. Germline values: CDR1 LNHDA, CDR2 SQIVND (reference sequence). Trimming removed 3 bases from V and 6 bases from J, with 17 bases in between. The CDR3 is made up of 15 amino acids. Here the CDR3 reads CASSMFLGEGNGYTF. In nucleotides, the CDR3 is TGTGCCAGTAGTATGTTTCTCGGGGAGGGCAATGGCTACACCTTC.

The genes are TRBV24-1 and TRBJ2-1, with 11 bases fitting TRBD1. Losses at the gene ends were 7 bases for V and 4 bases for J; bases not matched to a gene: 2. Germline lookup yields CDR1 KGHDR and CDR2 SFDVKD. CDR3 length: 14 amino acids. The CDR3: CATRGTGGYNEQFF. CDR3 coding DNA: TGTGCCACCAGAGGGACAGGGGGATACAATGAGCAGTTCTTC.

The rearrangement uses TRBV5-4 and TRBJ1-1, with a tentative D call TRBD1 (5 bases). The CDR3 is 13 amino acids. Trimming stripped 5 bases from V and 10 bases from J, with 18 bases between. Germline CDR1 reads SGHNT; CDR2 reads YYREEE (reference sequence). CDR3 DNA sequence: TGTGCCAGCAGGGAGGGGACCGTTACCAGAGCTTTCTTT. As protein: CASREGTVTRAFF.

This chain links TRBV24-1 with TRBJ2-5, with 8 positions matching TRBD1. This CDR3 has 16 residues. Per the germline V gene, CDR1 is KGHDR and CDR2 is SFDVKD. Losses at the gene ends were 3 bases for V and 3 bases for J; bases not matched to a gene: 8. CDR3 sequence reads: CATSDLAGQGKETQYF. CDR3 coding DNA: TGTGCCACCAGTGATCTTGCAGGACAGGGAAAAGAGACCCAGTACTTC.

This chain uses TRBV5-6 with TRBJ1-2, with D possibly being TRBD1 (5 bases). CDR1 SGHDT and CDR2 YYEEEE come from the germline V gene. This CDR3 has 14 residues. The V end lost 0 bases, the J end lost 4 bases, and 10 bases lay between the germline ends. The CDR3, as DNA: TGTGCCAGCAGCTTGGGCGGGACCTCCTATGGCTACACCTTC. Translated, it gives CASSLGGTSYGYTF.

A few counts support this clone. The chain joins TRBV5-1 to TRBJ1-6; TRBD1 matches at 9 bases. The CDR3 is 16 residues long. CDR1 is SGHRS, CDR2 YFSETQ, per germline. After removal of 4 bases from V and 7 bases from J, the junction contained 9 bases not matched to a gene. The CDR3 region has the DNA TGCGCCAGCAGCCTAGTGGGACAGGGTGTGAATTCACCCCTCCACTTT. Protein: CASSLVGQGVNSPLHF. The full variable domain, rest sourced from reference TRBV5-1 and TRBJ1-6, is KAGVTQTPRYLIKTRGQQVTLSCSPISGHRSVSWYQQTPGQGLQFLFEYFSETQRNKGNFPGRFSGRQFSNSRSEMNVSTLELGDSALYLCASSLVGQGVNSPLHFGNGTRLTVT.

This rearrangement joins TRBV3-1 (or the pseudogene TRBV3-2) to TRBJ1-2; 7 nucleotides match TRBD1. CDR3 length: 15 amino acids. Germline CDR1 reads LGHDT; CDR2 reads YNNKEL (reference sequence). The junction had 10 bases not matched to a gene; V was cut back by 2 bases and J by 7 bases. CDR3 amino acids: CASSQKGGAGGGYTF. In DNA form, the CDR3 reads TGTGCCAGCAGCCAAAAAGGGGGCGCGGGAGGTGGCTACACCTTC.

The V gene is TRBV7-2, the J gene TRBJ1-2; TRBD1 matches 7 bases. Looked up from germline, CDR1 is SGHTA and CDR2 is FQGNSA. The ends lost 3 bases at V and 4 bases at J; junction bases unmatched: 11. The length of the CDR3 is 16 residues. Here the CDR3 reads CASSFTQTGTVYGYTF. CDR3 nucleotide sequence: TGTGCCAGCAGCTTCACCCAGACAGGGACCGTCTATGGCTACACCTTC. Looking up the rest from reference TRBV7-2 and TRBJ1-2 gives the full variable domain: GAGVSQSPSNKVTEKGKDVELRCDPISGHTALYWYRQSLGQGLEFLIYFQGNSAPDKSGLPSDRFSAERTGGSVSTLTIQRTQQEDSAVYLCASSFTQTGTVYGYTFGSGTRLTVV.

The gene calls are TRBV14 and TRBJ2-5, with D maybe TRBD2 (6 bases). The CDR3 has 17 residues. V gave up 3 bases and J gave up 4 bases, with 21 bases separating them. The germline CDR1 and CDR2 sequences are SGHDN and FVKESK. The DNA for the CDR3 is TGTGCCAGCAGCCATTACCGGGGGTCAGGGTATGGAGAGACCCAGTACTTC. Translated, it gives CASSHYRGSGYGETQYF.

The chain couples TRBV28 to TRBJ2-7; weak D call: TRBD1 (6 bases). This CDR3 is built from 13 residues. The germline V gene has CDR1 MDHEN and CDR2 SYDVKM. Between the trimmed V and J ends, which lost 6 bases and 5 bases, there was a span of 14 bases. The CDR3 DNA is TGTGCCAGCAGACGACAGGCCACCCACGAGCAGTACTTC. Its translation is CASRRQATHEQYF.